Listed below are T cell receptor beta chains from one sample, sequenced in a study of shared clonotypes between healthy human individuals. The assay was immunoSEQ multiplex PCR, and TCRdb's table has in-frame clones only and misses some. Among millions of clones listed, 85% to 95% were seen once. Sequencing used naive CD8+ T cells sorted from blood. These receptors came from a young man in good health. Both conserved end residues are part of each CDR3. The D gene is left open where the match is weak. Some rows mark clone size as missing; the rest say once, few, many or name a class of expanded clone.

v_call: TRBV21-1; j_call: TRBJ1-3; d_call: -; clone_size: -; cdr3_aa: CASSTAQLNSGNTIYF; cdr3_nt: TGTGCCAGCAGCACAGCACAGCTAAACTCTGGAAACACCATATATTTT
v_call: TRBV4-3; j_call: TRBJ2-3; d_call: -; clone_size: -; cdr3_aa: CASSLLEGLDTQYF; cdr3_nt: TGCGCCAGCAGCCTCCTTGAGGGCCTTGATACGCAGTATTTT
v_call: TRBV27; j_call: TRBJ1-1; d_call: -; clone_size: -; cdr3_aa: CASSRWGANTEAFF; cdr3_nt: TGTGCCAGCAGTCGCTGGGGAGCGAACACTGAAGCTTTCTTT
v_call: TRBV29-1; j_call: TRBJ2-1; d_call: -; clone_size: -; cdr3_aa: CSVEEGWNEQFF; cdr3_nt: TGCAGCGTTGAGGAGGGTTGGAATGAGCAGTTCTTC
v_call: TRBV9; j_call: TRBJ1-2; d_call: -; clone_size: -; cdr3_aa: CATYTGTSTVGYTF; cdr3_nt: TGTGCCACTTACACCGGGACCTCGACGGTTGGCTACACCTTC
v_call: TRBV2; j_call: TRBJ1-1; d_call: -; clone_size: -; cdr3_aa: CASRGDVAMNTEAFF; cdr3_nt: TGTGCCAGCAGAGGGGACGTAGCCATGAACACTGAAGCTTTCTTT
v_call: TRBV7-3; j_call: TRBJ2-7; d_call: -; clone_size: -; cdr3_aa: CASSLGPSYEQYF; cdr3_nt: TGTGCCAGCAGCTTAGGGCCCTCCTACGAGCAGTACTTC
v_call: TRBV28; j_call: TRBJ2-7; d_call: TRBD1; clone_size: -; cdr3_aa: CASSPSTGMSFEQYF; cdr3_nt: TGTGCCAGCAGTCCCTCGACAGGGATGTCCTTCGAGCAGTACTTC
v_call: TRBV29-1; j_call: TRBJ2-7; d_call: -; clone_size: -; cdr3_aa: CSVELELSYEQYF; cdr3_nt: TGCAGCGTTGAACTGGAGCTTTCCTACGAGCAGTACTTC
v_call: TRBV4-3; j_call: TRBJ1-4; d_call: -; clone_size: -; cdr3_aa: CASSPFWGGGEKLFF; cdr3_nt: TGCGCCAGCAGCCCCTTCTGGGGGGGCGGCGAAAAACTGTTTTTT
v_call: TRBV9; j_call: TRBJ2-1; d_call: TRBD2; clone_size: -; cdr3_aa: CASSVDAGDAYNEQFF; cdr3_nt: TGTGCCAGCAGCGTAGACGCGGGGGACGCCTACAATGAGCAGTTCTTC
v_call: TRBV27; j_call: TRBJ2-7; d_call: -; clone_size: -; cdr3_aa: CASSLVQESYEQYF; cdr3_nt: TGTGCCAGCAGTTTAGTTCAGGAGTCCTACGAGCAGTACTTC
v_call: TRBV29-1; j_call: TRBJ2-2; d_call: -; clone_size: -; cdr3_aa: CSVGGFGELFF; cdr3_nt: TGCAGCGTTGGCGGATTCGGGGAGCTGTTTTTT
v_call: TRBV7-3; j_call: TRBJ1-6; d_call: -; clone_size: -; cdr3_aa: CASSLLAAYNSPLHF; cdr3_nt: TGTGCCAGCAGCCTTTTAGCAGCCTATAATTCACCCCTCCACTTT
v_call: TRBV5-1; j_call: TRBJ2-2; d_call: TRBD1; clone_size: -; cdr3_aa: CASSWPRGLNTGELFF; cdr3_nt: TGCGCCAGCAGCTGGCCGAGGGGGCTAAACACCGGGGAGCTGTTTTTT
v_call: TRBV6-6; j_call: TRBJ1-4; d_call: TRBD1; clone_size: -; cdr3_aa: CASSSPTGGKKKLFF; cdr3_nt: TGTGCCAGCAGTTCCCCGACAGGGGGCAAGAAAAAACTGTTTTTT
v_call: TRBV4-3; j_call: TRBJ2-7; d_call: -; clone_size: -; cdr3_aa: CASSQDSSSYYEQYF; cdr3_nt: TGCGCCAGCAGCCAAGATTCGAGTAGTTACTACGAGCAGTACTTC
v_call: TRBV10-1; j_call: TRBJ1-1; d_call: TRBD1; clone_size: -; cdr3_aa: CASSESGTENTEAFF; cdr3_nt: TGCGCCAGCAGTGAGTCGGGGACAGAGAACACTGAAGCTTTCTTT
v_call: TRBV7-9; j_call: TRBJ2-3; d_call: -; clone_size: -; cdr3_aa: CASSADSTDTQYF; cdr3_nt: TGTGCCAGCAGCGCTGATAGCACAGATACGCAGTATTTT
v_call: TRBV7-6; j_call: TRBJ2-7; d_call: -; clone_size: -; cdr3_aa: CASSFRDSSYEQYF; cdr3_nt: TGTGCCAGCAGCTTTAGAGACAGCTCCTACGAGCAGTACTTC
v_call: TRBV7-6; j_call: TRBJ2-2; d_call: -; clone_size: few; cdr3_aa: CASSLGNLNTGELFF; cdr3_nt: TGTGCCAGCAGCTTAGGAAACTTGAACACCGGGGAGCTGTTTTTT
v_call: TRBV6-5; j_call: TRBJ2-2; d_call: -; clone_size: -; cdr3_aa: CASSDSTGELFF; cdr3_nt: TGTGCCAGCAGCGACAGCACCGGGGAGCTGTTTTTT
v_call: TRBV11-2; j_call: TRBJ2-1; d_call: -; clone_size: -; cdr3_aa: CASSLEGGVWDEQFF; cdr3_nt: TGTGCCAGCAGCTTAGAGGGGGGAGTCTGGGATGAGCAGTTCTTC
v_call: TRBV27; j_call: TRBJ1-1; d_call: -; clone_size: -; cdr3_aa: CASSPGAGAPTEAFF; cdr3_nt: TGTGCCAGCAGCCCGGGGGCAGGGGCTCCCACTGAAGCTTTCTTT
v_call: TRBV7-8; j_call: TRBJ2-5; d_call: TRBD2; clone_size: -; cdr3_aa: CASSQGLAGVMETQYF; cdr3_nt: TGTGCCAGCAGCCAAGGGCTAGCGGGAGTGATGGAGACCCAGTACTTC
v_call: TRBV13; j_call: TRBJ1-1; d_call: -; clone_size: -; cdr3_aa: CASSPWGLTNTEAFF; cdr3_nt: TGTGCCAGCAGCCCTTGGGGGCTGACGAACACTGAAGCTTTCTTT
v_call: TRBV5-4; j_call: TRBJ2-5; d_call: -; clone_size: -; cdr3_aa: CASSLEGSRETQYF; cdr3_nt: TGTGCCAGCAGCTTGGAGGGTAGTAGGGAGACCCAGTACTTC
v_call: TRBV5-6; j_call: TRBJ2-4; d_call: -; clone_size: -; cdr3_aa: CASREGAGTKNIQYF; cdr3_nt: TGTGCCAGTCGGGAGGGGGCCGGGACCAAAAACATTCAGTACTTC
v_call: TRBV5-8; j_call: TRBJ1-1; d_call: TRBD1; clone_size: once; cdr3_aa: CASSSTGGTEAFF; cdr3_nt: TGTGCCAGCAGCTCGACAGGGGGGACTGAAGCTTTCTTT
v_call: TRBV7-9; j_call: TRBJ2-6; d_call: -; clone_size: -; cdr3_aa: CASSPILPSSGANVLTF; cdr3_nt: TGTGCCAGCAGCCCCATTCTGCCGTCCTCTGGGGCCAACGTCCTGACTTTC
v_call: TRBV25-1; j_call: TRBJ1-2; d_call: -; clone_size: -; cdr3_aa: CASSVGHGYTF; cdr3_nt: TGTGCCAGCAGTGTGGGGCATGGCTACACCTTC
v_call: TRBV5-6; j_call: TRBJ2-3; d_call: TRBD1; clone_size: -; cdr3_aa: CASSGSTGPSTDTQYF; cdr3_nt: TGTGCCAGCAGCGGTTCGACAGGGCCCTCCACAGATACGCAGTATTTT
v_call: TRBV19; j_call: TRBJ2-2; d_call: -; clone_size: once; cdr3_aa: CASSIPRVHGELFF; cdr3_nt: TGTGCCAGTAGTATCCCCAGGGTTCACGGGGAGCTGTTTTTT
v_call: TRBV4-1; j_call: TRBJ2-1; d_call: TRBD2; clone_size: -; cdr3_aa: CASSRLAGSYNEQFF; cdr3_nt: TGCGCCAGCAGCCGGCTAGCGGGTTCCTACAATGAGCAGTTCTTC
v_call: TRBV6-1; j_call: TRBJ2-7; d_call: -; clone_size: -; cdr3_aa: CASSATGIGYEQYF; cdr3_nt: TGTGCCAGCAGTGCGACAGGTATTGGCTACGAGCAGTACTTC
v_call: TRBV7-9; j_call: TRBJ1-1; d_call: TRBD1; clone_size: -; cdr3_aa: CASSLDDRDSTFEAFF; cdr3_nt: TGTGCCAGCAGCTTAGACGACAGGGATTCCACATTTGAAGCTTTCTTT
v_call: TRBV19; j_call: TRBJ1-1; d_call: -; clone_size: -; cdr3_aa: CAATAGGEGTEAFF; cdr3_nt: TGTGCGGCAACTGCCGGAGGGGAAGGTACTGAAGCTTTCTTT